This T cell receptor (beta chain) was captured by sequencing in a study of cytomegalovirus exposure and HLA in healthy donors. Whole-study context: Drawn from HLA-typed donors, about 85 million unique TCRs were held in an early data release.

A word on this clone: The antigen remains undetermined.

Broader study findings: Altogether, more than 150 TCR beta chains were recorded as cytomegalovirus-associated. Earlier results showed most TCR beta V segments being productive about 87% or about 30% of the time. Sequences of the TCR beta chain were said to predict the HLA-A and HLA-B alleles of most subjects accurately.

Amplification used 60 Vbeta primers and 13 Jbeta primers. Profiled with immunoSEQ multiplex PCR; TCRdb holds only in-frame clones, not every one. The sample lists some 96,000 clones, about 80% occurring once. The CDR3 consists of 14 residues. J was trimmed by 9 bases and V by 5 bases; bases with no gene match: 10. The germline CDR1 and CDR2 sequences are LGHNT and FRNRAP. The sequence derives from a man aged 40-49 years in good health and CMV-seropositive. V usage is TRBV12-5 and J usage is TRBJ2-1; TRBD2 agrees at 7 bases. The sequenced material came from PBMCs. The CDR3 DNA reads TGTGCTAGTGGTAGGGCGGGAGTAGTGGGTGAGCAGTTCTTC. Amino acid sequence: CASGRAGVVGEQFF.